This T cell receptor beta chain was found in a study of cytomegalovirus exposure and HLA in healthy donors. Findings and limits, study-wide: In a later analysis, donors in an Asian-associated ancestry cluster reportedly had fewer N-insertions in productive TCRs than the cohort mean.

The CDR3 is 13 amino acids. Germline values: CDR1 ENHRY, CDR2 SYGVKD. V lost 0 bases, J lost 7 bases, and 9 bases lay in between. This PCR relied on a set of 60 Vbeta primers and 13 Jbeta primers. Measured with immunoSEQ multiplex PCR; TCRdb has only the in-frame clones, and not every one. The table includes about 140,000 clones, around 80% detected once. With respect to this clone: Its antigen is currently unknown.

The chain joins TRBV10-3 to TRBJ1-2; TRBD1 is a possible D gene (6 bases). The source material was PBMCs. The source of this sequence is a man aged 18 to 30 in good health and CMV-seropositive. The CDR3 here is CAISESQGPGYTF. The CDR3 nucleotides read TGTGCCATCAGTGAGTCTCAGGGGCCTGGCTACACCTTC.